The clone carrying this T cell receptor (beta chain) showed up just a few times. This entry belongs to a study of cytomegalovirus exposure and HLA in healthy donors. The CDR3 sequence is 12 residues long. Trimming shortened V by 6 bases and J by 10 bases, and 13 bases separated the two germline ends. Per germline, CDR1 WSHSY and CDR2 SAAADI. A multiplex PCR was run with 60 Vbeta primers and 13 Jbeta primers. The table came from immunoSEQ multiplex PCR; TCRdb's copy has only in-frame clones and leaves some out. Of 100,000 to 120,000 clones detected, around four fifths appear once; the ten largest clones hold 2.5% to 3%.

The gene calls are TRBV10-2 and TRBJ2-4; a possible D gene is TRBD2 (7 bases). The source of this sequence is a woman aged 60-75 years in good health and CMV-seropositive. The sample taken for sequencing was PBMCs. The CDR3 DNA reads TGCGCCAGCAGGGACAGCGGGGAGATTCAGTACTTC. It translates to CASRDSGEIQYF.